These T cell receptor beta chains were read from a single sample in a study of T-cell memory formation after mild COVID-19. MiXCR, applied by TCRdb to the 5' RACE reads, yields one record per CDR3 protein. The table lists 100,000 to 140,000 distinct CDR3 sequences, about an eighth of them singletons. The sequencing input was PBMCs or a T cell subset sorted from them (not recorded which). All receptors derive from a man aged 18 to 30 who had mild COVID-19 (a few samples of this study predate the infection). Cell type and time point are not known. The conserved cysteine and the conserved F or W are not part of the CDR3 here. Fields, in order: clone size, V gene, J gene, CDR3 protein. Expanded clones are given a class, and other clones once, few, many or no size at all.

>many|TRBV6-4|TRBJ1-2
ASSESPAGNYGYT
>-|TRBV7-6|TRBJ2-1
ASSLRQGARANEQF
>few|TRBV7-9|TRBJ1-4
ASSFDRATNEKLF
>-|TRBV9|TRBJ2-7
ASSPPRGQGPYEQY
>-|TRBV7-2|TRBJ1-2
ASSLGADSYGYT
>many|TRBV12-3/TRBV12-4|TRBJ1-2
ASSQTLNYGYT
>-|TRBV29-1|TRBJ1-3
SVWDSGNTIY
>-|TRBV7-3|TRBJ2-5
ASSSGTGAKPETQY
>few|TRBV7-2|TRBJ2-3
ASSLVVPSSAQ
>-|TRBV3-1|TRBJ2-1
ASSQVGDEQF
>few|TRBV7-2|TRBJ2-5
ASSFGEGRHESKQETQY
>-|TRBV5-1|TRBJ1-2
ASSPGTGLYGYT
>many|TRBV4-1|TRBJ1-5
ASSDRQVSNQPQH
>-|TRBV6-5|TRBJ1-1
ASSYPRTGGWSEAF
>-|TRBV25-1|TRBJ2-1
ASRANEQF
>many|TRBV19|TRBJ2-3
ASLLTDTQY
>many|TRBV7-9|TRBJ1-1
ASSLNRVEAF
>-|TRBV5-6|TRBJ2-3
ASTLRDGAQY
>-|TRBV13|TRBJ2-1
ASSILGNEQF
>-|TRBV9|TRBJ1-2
ASSPRAVPNYGYT
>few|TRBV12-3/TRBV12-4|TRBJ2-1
ASFLTGASYNEQF
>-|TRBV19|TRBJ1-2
ATSDFSGYT
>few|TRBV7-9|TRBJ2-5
ASSLASSLGQTQY
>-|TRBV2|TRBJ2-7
ASSVSGTGGSYEQY
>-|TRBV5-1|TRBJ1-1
ASREGGNTEAF
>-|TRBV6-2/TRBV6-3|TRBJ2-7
ASSYSIEAGVSYEQY
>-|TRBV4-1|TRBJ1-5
ASSREPTGVGNQPQH
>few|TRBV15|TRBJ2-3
ATSRYTGSSTDTQY
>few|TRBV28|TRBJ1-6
ASSLGRTNSPLH
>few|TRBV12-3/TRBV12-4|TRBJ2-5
ASSFAGTDQETQY
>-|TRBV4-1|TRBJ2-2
ASSLTRAGELF
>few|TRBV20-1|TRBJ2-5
SARDTQGVRETQY
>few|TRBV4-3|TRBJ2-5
ASSQDRAGAAQETQY
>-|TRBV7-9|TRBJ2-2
ASTPGATGELF
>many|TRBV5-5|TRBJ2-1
ASSLSGGGSYNEQF
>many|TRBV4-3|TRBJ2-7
ASSAHRGLVYEQY
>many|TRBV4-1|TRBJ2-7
ASSPGRDEQY
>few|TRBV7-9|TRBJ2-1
ASSFLGGGIYYNEQF
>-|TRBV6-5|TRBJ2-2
ASSNQGGRELF
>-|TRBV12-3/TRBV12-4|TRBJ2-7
ASSSGLYEQY
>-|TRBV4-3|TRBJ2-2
ASSQDSRGRDTGELF
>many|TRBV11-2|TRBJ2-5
ASSLDGLAGGIQETQY
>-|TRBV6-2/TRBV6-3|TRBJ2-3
ASSPKRGAVADTQY
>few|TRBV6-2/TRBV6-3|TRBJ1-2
ASSYSNGYT
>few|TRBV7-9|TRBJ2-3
ASSSRRGTLTDTQY
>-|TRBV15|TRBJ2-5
ATRDWGIQETQY
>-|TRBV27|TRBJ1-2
ASSPQWAYGYT
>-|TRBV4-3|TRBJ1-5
ASSQDRQFSNQPQH
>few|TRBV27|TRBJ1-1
ASSKTVNTEAF
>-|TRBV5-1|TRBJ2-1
ASSWLAGGQVTREQF
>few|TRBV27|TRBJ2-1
ASRVASSYNEQF
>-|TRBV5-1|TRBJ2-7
ASSDRDFHEQY
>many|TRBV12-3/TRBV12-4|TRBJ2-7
ASSLGLTYEQY
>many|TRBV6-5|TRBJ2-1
ASSRLNEQF
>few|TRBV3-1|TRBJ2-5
ASSLGQGGETQY